The next 29 T cell receptor beta chains were all read from a single sample in a study of beta chain features in type 1 diabetes. The authors reverse transcribed all of the isolated RNA, so sequencing captured expressed TCRB transcripts. Repertoires were generated with immunoSEQ multiplex PCR, while TCRdb's copy carries only in-frame clones and drops some. The sample lists about 340,000 clones, 6.5% to 10% occurring once. The sample comprised central memory CD4+ T cells from blood. These receptors were taken from a young woman in good health.

This clone was detected a few times. This rearrangement joins TRBV10-3 to TRBJ2-5, with 9 bases identical to TRBD2. Germline CDR1 and CDR2: ENHRY and SYGVKD. The CDR3 has 13 residues. The ends lost 10 bases at V and 2 bases at J; junction bases unmatched: 5. This CDR3 is CATQAGGQETQYF. The CDR3 DNA reads TGTGCCACCCAGGCGGGAGGGCAAGAGACCCAGTACTTC.

The J gene is TRBJ2-4, the V gene TRBV6-1; D is uncertain. This CDR3 is built from 12 residues. V gave up 6 bases and J gave up 5 bases, with 8 bases separating them. Germline V CDR1 and CDR2: MNHNS, SASEGT. The CDR3 loop reads CASSHTENIQYF. The DNA of the CDR3 is TGTGCCAGCAGCCATACAGAAAACATTCAGTACTTC.

This clone was observed a handful of times. This chain joins TRBV7-6 and TRBJ2-5; no firm D call. Trimming took off 2 bases at V and 2 bases at J, with 6 bases between the two ends. The CDR3 is 13 residues long. Per the germline V gene, CDR1 is SGHVS and CDR2 is FNYEAQ. The CDR3 DNA reads TGTGCCAGCAGCTTACTGGGGCAAGAGACCCAGTACTTC. Its translation: CASSLLGQETQYF.

At least ten counts were recorded for this clone. Other DNA sequences in this sample translate to the same CDR3. This sequence joins TRBV7-9 and TRBJ1-6; D perhaps matches TRBD1 (5 bases). V lost 10 bases and J lost 7, with 17 bases in between. This CDR3 spans 14 amino acids. CDR1 and CDR2 from the germline V gene are SEHNR and FQNEAQ (reference sequence). The CDR3 coding sequence is TGTGCCATCCGGGGGGACGGCTTCAATTCACCCCTCCACTTT. Translated: CAIRGDGFNSPLHF.

For this clone: This CDR3 is also generated by other DNA sequences in the sample. The chain links TRBV20-1 to TRBJ2-7; D remains ambiguous. CDR1 DFQATT and CDR2 SNEGSKA come from the germline V gene (reference sequence). Trimming removed 4 bases from V and 3 bases from J, with 7 bases in between. This CDR3 has 11 amino acids. The CDR3, as DNA: TGCAGTGCTAATAGAAACTACGAGCAGTACTTC. Protein product: CSANRNYEQYF.

There are a few counts of this clone. The rearrangement uses TRBV9 and TRBJ1-2; D uncertain. Trimming removed 10 bases at V and 4 bases at J, with 20 bases between. This CDR3 contains 14 residues. Germline CDR1 and CDR2: SGDLS and YYNGEE. The CDR3 sequence is CASTPSPEPYGYTF. Written as DNA, the CDR3 is TGTGCCTCCACTCCCTCCCCAGAACCCTATGGCTACACCTTC.

This clone was picked up a small number of times. The CDR3 protein is CASEFGGRVKLFF. CDR3 nucleotide sequence: TGTGCCAGCGAATTTGGGGGACGCGTAAAGCTGTTCTTC. The J gene is TRBJ2-1, the V gene TRBV6-5; the D call may be TRBD1 or TRBD2 (5 bases each). Germline CDR1 is MNHEY and CDR2 is SVGAGI. This CDR3 has 13 amino acids. Trimming removed 8 bases from V and 15 bases from J, with 23 bases in between.

This clone came up a few times. Being one base from a much bigger clone, this may be a read error. Other nucleotide sequences from this sample produce the same CDR3. The chain's CDR3 is CASSLAADTQYF. The CDR3 region has the DNA TGTGCCAGCAGCTTGGCGGCAGATACGCAGTATTTT. The V and J genes are TRBV5-4 and TRBJ2-3; no clear D gene. Germline V gene sequence: CDR1 SGHNT, CDR2 YYREEE (reference sequence). This CDR3 spans 12 amino acids. V was clipped by 0 bases and J by 4 bases, with 3 bases between them.

In this sample, this clone turned up a few times. The chain uses TRBV7-8 and TRBJ2-2; D is undetermined. Germline-derived CDR1 and CDR2 are SGHVS and FQNEAQ. This CDR3 is 15 amino acids long. V lost 3 bases to trimming and J lost 2 bases, with 10 bases between them. CDR3 DNA sequence: TGTGCCAGCAGCTTCGGTCGGGCCAACACCGGGGAGCTGTTTTTT. It translates to CASSFGRANTGELFF.

For this clone: This CDR3 is also generated by other DNA sequences in the sample. The J gene is TRBJ2-5, the V gene TRBV4-2; no clear D. The CDR3 is 13 amino acids. The V end was cut by 0 bases, the J end by 5 bases, with 7 bases between. The germline CDR1 and CDR2 sequences are LGHNA and YNFKEQ. The CDR3 DNA reads TGTGCCAGCAGCCAAGAGAATGGCGAGACCCAGTACTTC. Protein product: CASSQENGETQYF.

This clone was picked up a small number of times. The J gene is TRBJ1-2, the V gene TRBV20-1; D gene uncertain. Looked up from germline, CDR1 is DFQATT and CDR2 is SNEGSKA (reference sequence). The CDR3 spans 9 residues. Here the CDR3 DNA reads TGCGGCCTACCCCATGGCTACACCTTC. It translates to CGLPHGYTF.

This clone was recorded once. The chain uses TRBV4-2 and TRBJ2-7; 9 bases align to TRBD2. The CDR3 loop spans 16 amino acids. Losses at the gene ends were 4 bases for V and 0 bases for J; bases not matched to a gene: 7. Germline loops: CDR1 LGHNA, CDR2 YNFKEQ. The CDR3 loop is CASSPQVAGASYEQYF. In DNA, the CDR3 is TGTGCCAGCAGCCCTCAGGTAGCGGGGGCCTCCTACGAGCAGTACTTC.

This clone has a handful of counts. This chain connects TRBV18 to TRBJ2-1; no clear D. CDR3 length: 13 amino acids. CDR1 KGHSH and CDR2 LQKENI come from the germline V gene. V shed 4 bases and J shed 5 bases, with 9 bases lying between them. The CDR3 spells CASSLLADNEQFF. Written as DNA, the CDR3 is TGTGCCAGCTCACTGCTGGCCGACAATGAGCAGTTCTTC.

This clone was recorded a few times. The chain employs TRBV18 and TRBJ1-1; D is unclear. Looked up from germline, CDR1 is KGHSH and CDR2 is LQKENI. The CDR3 consists of 11 residues. Deletions cut 5 bases from V and 8 bases from J, with 9 bases between. In nucleotides, the CDR3 is TGTGCCAGCTCATCCGGATGGGAAGCTTTCTTT. Its protein product is CASSSGWEAFF. Full variable domain (rest looked up from reference TRBV18 and TRBJ1-1): NAGVMQNPRHLVRRRGQEARLRCSPMKGHSHVYWYRQLPEEGLKFMVYLQKENIIDESGMPKERFSAEFPKEGPSILRIQQVVRGDSAAYFCASSSGWEAFFGQGTRLTVV.

The V gene is TRBV9, the J gene TRBJ1-1; a possible D gene is TRBD1 (6 bases). Trimming shortened V by 2 bases and J by 3 bases, and 11 bases separated the two germline ends. The CDR3 is made up of 14 amino acids. Per the germline V gene, CDR1 is SGDLS and CDR2 is YYNGEE. CDR3 DNA sequence: TGTGCCAGCAGCGTTGGGACACCGCACACTGAAGCTTTCTTT. Translation gives CASSVGTPHTEAFF.

The chain uses TRBV7-3 and TRBJ2-2, with D possibly matching TRBD1 (5 bases). The CDR3 length is 16 residues. Trimming removed 5 bases at V and 3 bases at J, with 16 bases between. In germline, CDR1 is SGHTA, CDR2 FQGTGA. The CDR3 region has the DNA TGTGCCAGCAGCCGACTGACCCAGGGTTACACCGGGGAGCTGTTTTTT. This gives the protein CASSRLTQGYTGELFF.

The rearrangement uses TRBV15 and TRBJ2-7, with 8 bases identical to TRBD2. Germline V CDR1 and CDR2: LNHNV, YYDKDF (reference sequence). This CDR3 has 16 amino acids. With 1 base clipped from V and 1 base from J, the junction kept 6 bases outside the gene matches. The CDR3 loop reads CATSRAFAGGSYEQYF. The CDR3 nucleotides read TGTGCCACCAGCAGAGCGTTCGCGGGAGGTTCCTACGAGCAGTACTTC.

The V call is TRBV6-6, the J call TRBJ1-5; D gene uncertain. Between the trimmed V and J ends, which lost 7 bases and 4 bases, there was a span of 11 bases. The CDR3 has 13 amino acids. The V gene's germline CDR1 is MNHNY and CDR2 SVGAGI (reference sequence). CDR3 region: CASTKTGNQPQHF. The CDR3 DNA reads as TGTGCCAGCACCAAGACGGGTAATCAGCCCCAGCATTTT.

The rearrangement links TRBV18 to TRBJ1-2; TRBD1 agrees at 8 bases. The CDR3 is 17 amino acids. V dropped 2 bases and J dropped 2; count of bases not matched to a gene: 10. Germline CDR1 KGHSH, CDR2 LQKENI. The CDR3 DNA follows: TGTGCCAGCTCACCAATACAGCCCGGACAGGGCAACTATGGCTACACCTTC. Translating it yields CASSPIQPGQGNYGYTF.

This clone was found a few times. The chain joins TRBV25-1 to TRBJ2-5; tentatively, D is TRBD1 or TRBD2 (6 bases each). Looked up from germline, CDR1 is MGHDK and CDR2 is SYGVNS. There are 15 residues in the CDR3. The germline V and J ends were trimmed by 4 bases and 4 bases, with 16 bases remaining between them. The DNA of the CDR3 is TGTGCCAGCAGTGGTTTGGGGGGCAATGCAGAGACCCAGTACTTC. This encodes CASSGLGGNAETQYF.

The chain has TRBV9 and TRBJ2-2, with 9 bases identical to TRBD2. The J segment lost 4 bases and the V segment lost 4 bases, leaving 11 bases of the junction unmatched. Germline CDR1 is SGDLS and CDR2 is YYNGEE. The CDR3 length is 17 residues. The CDR3 sequence: CASSIGGRAWSTGELFF. In nucleotides, the CDR3 is TGTGCCAGCAGCATAGGCGGGAGGGCCTGGAGCACCGGGGAGCTGTTTTTT.

This clone was observed many times. The genes are TRBV2 and TRBJ2-1; no clear D. The CDR3 runs 13 residues. Trimming left V 4 bases short and J 4 bases short, with 8 bases between. Per the germline V gene, CDR1 is SNHLY and CDR2 is FYNNEI. CDR3 amino acids: CASSVESYNEQFF. The CDR3, as DNA: TGTGCCAGCAGTGTGGAATCGTACAATGAGCAGTTCTTC.

The chain joins TRBV7-2 to TRBJ2-3, with no clear D. Between the trimmed V and J ends, which lost 0 bases and 2 bases, there was a span of 9 bases. The CDR3 contains 15 residues. Germline V gene data show CDR1 as SGHTA and CDR2 as FQGNSA. CDR3 coding DNA: TGTGCCAGCAGCTTAGCTTCCCGGGCCACAGATACGCAGTATTTT. Translating it yields CASSLASRATDTQYF.

The sample holds many counts of this clone. This sequence joins TRBV7-9 and TRBJ1-1; D remains ambiguous. CDR3 size: 15 residues. Germline V gene data show CDR1 as SEHNR and CDR2 as FQNEAQ (reference sequence). Trimming stripped 2 bases from V and 1 base from J, with 11 bases between. The CDR3 coding sequence is TGTGCCAGCAGCTTACAGTGGAATCAGAACACTGAAGCTTTCTTT. The encoded protein is CASSLQWNQNTEAFF.

This chain connects TRBV5-4 to TRBJ1-3; D is ambiguous. CDR1 and CDR2 from the germline V gene are SGHNT and YYREEE (reference sequence). Deletions cut 0 bases from V and 0 bases from J, with 4 bases between. The CDR3 loop spans 14 amino acids. The DNA for the CDR3 is TGTGCCAGCAGCTTGGGTATCTCTGGAAACACCATATATTTT. This translates into CASSLGISGNTIYF.

This clone turned up a few times. This rearrangement joins TRBV10-2 to TRBJ2-5; 7 bases line up with TRBD1. The V segment lost 8 bases and the J segment 5 bases; nucleotides outside the gene matches: 5. Per germline, CDR1 WSHSY and CDR2 SAAADI. The CDR3 is 12 amino acids. The CDR3 is CASGETGETQYF. In DNA, the CDR3 is TGCGCCAGCGGGGAGACAGGGGAGACCCAGTACTTC.

This clone was recorded a few times. This chain uses TRBV19 with TRBJ2-1; D remains unclear. Trimming cost V 7 bases and J 7 bases, with 17 bases left between them. The CDR3 loop spans 14 amino acids. Germline V gives CDR1 LNHDA, CDR2 SQIVND (reference sequence). The CDR3 region is CASTTAVSRNEQFF. The CDR3 DNA reads as TGTGCCAGTACCACCGCCGTCTCTAGGAATGAGCAGTTCTTC.

The table lists this clone with a few counts. The V gene is TRBV7-3, the J gene TRBJ2-1, with 11 bases identical to TRBD2. The CDR3 has 18 amino acids. The V gene's germline CDR1 is SGHTA and CDR2 FQGTGA. The V and J ends lost 2 bases and 6 bases, in that order; junction bases with no gene match: 12. The CDR3 DNA reads as TGTGCCAGCAGCTTACCCTCCGGTAATAGCGGGAGGGCCAATGAGCAGTTCTTC. Protein product: CASSLPSGNSGRANEQFF.

The rearrangement links TRBV28 to TRBJ2-5; a weak D match, TRBD2 (5 bases). Germline CDR1 is MDHEN and CDR2 is SYDVKM. The CDR3 consists of 14 residues. Trimming left V 5 bases short and J 3 bases short, with 13 bases between. For the CDR3, the DNA is TGTGCCAGCAGTGGGAGACTATTGAAAGAGACCCAGTACTTC. Its translation: CASSGRLLKETQYF.